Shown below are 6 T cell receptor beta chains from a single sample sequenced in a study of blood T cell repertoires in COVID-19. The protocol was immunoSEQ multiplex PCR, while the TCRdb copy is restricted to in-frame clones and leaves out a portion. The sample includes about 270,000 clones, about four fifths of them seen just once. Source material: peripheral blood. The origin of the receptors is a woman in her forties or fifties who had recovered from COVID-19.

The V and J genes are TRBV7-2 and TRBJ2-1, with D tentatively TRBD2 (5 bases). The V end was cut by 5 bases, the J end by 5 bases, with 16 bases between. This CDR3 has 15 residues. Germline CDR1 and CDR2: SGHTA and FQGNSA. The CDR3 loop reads CASSPFGVSDNEQFF. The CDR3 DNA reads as TGTGCCAGCAGCCCCTTCGGGGTTTCGGACAATGAGCAGTTCTTC.

The CDR3 protein is CSASFGAQGNTIYF. The CDR3 bases are TGCAGTGCTAGTTTTGGGGCGCAAGGAAACACCATATATTTT. The chain uses TRBV20-1 and TRBJ1-3, with D possibly being TRBD1 (5 bases). Trimming left V 3 bases short and J 4 bases short, with 13 bases between. Germline loops: CDR1 DFQATT, CDR2 SNEGSKA (reference sequence). There are 14 residues in the CDR3.

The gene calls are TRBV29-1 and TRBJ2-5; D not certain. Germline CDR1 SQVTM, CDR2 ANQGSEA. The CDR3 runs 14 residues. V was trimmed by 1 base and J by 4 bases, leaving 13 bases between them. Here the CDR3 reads CSVEGRVNRETQYF. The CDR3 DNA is TGCAGCGTTGAAGGACGGGTCAATCGAGAGACCCAGTACTTC.

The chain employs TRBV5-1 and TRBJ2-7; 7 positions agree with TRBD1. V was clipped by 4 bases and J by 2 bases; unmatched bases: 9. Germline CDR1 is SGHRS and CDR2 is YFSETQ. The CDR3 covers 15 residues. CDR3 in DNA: TGCGCCAGCAGCGATGAAGGGGGCGCGACCTACGAGCAGTACTTC. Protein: CASSDEGGATYEQYF.

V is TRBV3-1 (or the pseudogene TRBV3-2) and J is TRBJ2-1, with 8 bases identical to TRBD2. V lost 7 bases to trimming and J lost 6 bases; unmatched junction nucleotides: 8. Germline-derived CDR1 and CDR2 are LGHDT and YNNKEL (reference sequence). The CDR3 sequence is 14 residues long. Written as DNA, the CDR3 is TGTGCCAGCACCCGACTAGCGAGATCCAATGAGCAGTTCTTC. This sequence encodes CASTRLARSNEQFF.

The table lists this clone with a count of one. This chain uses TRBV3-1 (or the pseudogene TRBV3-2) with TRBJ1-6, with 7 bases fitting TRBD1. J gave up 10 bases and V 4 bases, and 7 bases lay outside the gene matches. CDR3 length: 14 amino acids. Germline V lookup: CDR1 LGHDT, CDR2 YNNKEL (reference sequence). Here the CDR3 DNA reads TGTGCCAGCAGCCCTCAGGGGGTTGGATCACCCCTCCACTTT. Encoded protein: CASSPQGVGSPLHF.